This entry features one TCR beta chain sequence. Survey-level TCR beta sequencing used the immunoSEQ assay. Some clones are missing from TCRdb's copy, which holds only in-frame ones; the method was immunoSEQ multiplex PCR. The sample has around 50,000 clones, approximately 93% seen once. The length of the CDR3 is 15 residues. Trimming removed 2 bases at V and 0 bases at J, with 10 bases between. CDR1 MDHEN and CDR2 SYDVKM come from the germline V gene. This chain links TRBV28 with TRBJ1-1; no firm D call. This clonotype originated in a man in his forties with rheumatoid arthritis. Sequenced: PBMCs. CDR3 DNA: TGTGCCAGCAGTTTACCCGTCGGGCTGAACACTGAAGCTTTCTTT. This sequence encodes CASSLPVGLNTEAFF. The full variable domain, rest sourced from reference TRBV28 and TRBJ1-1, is DVKVTQSSRYLVKRTGEKVFLECVQDMDHENMFWYRQDPGLGLRLIYFSYDVKMKEKGDIPEGYSVSREKKERFSLILESASTNQTSMYLCASSLPVGLNTEAFFGQGTRLTVV.